The 18 T cell receptor beta chains given below trace back to one sample, sequenced in a study of blood T cells in healthy people across ages. Combining a sample-barcoded 5' primer with a J-beta primer mix, a second PCR ran for roughly 7 to 12 cycles. TCRdb reprocessed the 5' RACE reads via MiXCR and lists one record per CDR3 protein. This sample carries about 1.4 million distinct CDR3 sequences, roughly 60% of them seen once, and the ten largest clones take 6.5% to 8.5%. The sequenced sample consisted of blood. The source of these receptors is a man younger than 35 in good health.

This sequence joins TRBV29-1 and TRBJ1-1; D not certain. This CDR3 comprises 14 residues. Germline CDR1 and CDR2: SQVTM and ANQGSEA. With 3 bases removed from V and 0 bases from J, the gap between germline ends came to 11 bases. The chain's CDR3 is CSVDQAGMNTEAFF. The CDR3 DNA reads TGCAGCGTTGACCAGGCAGGTATGAACACTGAAGCTTTCTTT.

The chain employs TRBV5-1 and TRBJ2-5; D may be TRBD1 (6 bases). Germline CDR1 SGHRS, CDR2 YFSETQ. V was pared by 4 bases and J by 3 bases, with 13 bases between. The CDR3 contains 14 residues. The CDR3 region is CASSRTATEETQYF. CDR3 bases: TGCGCCAGCAGCAGGACAGCTACAGAAGAGACCCAGTACTTC. The full variable domain, rest sourced from reference TRBV5-1 and TRBJ2-5, is KAGVTQTPRYLIKTRGQQVTLSCSPISGHRSVSWYQQTPGQGLQFLFEYFSETQRNKGNFPGRFSGRQFSNSRSEMNVSTLELGDSALYLCASSRTATEETQYFGPGTRLLVL.

This chain joins TRBV4-2 and TRBJ2-1; D is uncertain. There are 16 residues in the CDR3. Germline V gives CDR1 LGHNA, CDR2 YNFKEQ. Trimming cost V 1 base and J 8 bases, with 18 bases left between them. CDR3 residues: CASSQGLTPGRYEQFF. As DNA, the CDR3 is TGTGCCAGCAGCCAAGGATTAACTCCTGGGCGATATGAGCAGTTCTTC.

This clonotype was counted a few times. The gene calls are TRBV4-1 and TRBJ1-1; a possible D gene is TRBD1 (5 bases). The V end lost 0 bases, the J end lost 4 bases, and 12 bases lay between the germline ends. The germline V gene encodes CDR1 MGHRA and CDR2 YSYEKL. The CDR3 has 15 residues. The CDR3 spells CASSQEGQGITEAFF. In DNA form, the CDR3 reads TGCGCCAGCAGCCAAGAAGGCCAGGGTATCACTGAAGCTTTCTTT.

The chain carries TRBV6-5 and TRBJ1-1; no clear D gene. CDR1 is MNHEY and CDR2 is SVGAGI in the germline V gene. This CDR3 comprises 13 residues. The V gene lost 9 bases and the J gene lost 3 bases, with 14 bases spanning the gap. CDR3 bases: TGTGCCAGTTGGCGCGTATGGTACACTGAAGCTTTCTTT. It specifies CASWRVWYTEAFF.

This chain connects TRBV20-1 to TRBJ2-1; D call uncertain. Per germline, CDR1 DFQATT and CDR2 SNEGSKA (reference sequence). The CDR3 has 13 amino acids. The ends were cut back, 0 bases at V and 5 bases at J, with 8 bases in the middle. DNA for the CDR3: TGCAGTGCTAGAGACGCCCAGAACAATGAGCAGTTCTTC. The encoded protein is CSARDAQNNEQFF.

The genes are TRBV6-5 and TRBJ1-1; D ambiguous. With 2 bases removed from V and 1 base from J, the gap between germline ends came to 8 bases. Per the germline V gene, CDR1 is MNHEY and CDR2 is SVGAGI. The CDR3 is made up of 14 amino acids. CDR3 amino acids: CASSYEPWNTEAFF. The CDR3 nucleotides read TGTGCCAGCAGTTACGAGCCGTGGAACACTGAAGCTTTCTTT.

V is TRBV25-1 and J is TRBJ2-7; 7 bases agree with TRBD2. This CDR3 is built from 13 residues. Germline CDR1 and CDR2: MGHDK and SYGVNS. The V gene end was trimmed by 3 bases and the J gene end by 7 bases; junction bases not matched to a gene: 6. CDR3 region: CASSEAGVREQYF. The DNA for the CDR3 is TGTGCCAGCAGTGAGGCGGGGGTACGGGAGCAGTACTTC.

The chain combines TRBV5-1 with TRBJ2-4, with D possibly matching TRBD2 (5 bases). Trimming took off 1 base at V and 13 bases at J, with 18 bases between the two ends. CDR3 length: 14 amino acids. The germline CDR1 and CDR2 sequences are SGHRS and YFSETQ. This chain's CDR3 is CASSLFSEGVEQYF. CDR3 DNA sequence: TGCGCCAGCAGCTTGTTTTCTGAGGGAGTTGAGCAGTACTTC. The full variable domain, rest sourced from reference TRBV5-1 and TRBJ2-4, is KAGVTQTPRYLIKTRGQQVTLSCSPISGHRSVSWYQQTPGQGLQFLFEYFSETQRNKGNFPGRFSGRQFSNSRSEMNVSTLELGDSALYLCASSLFSEGVEQYFGAGTRLSVL.

V gene TRBV5-1 combines with J gene TRBJ2-7, with D possibly TRBD1 on 6 matching bases. The CDR3 contains 14 residues. The V and J ends lost 1 base and 5 bases respectively, with 13 bases between them. Germline CDR1 reads SGHRS; CDR2 reads YFSETQ. CDR3 region: CASSLTGRGNEQYF. DNA for the CDR3: TGCGCCAGCAGCTTGACGGGCAGGGGAAACGAGCAGTACTTC.

The rearrangement links TRBV7-2 to TRBJ2-7, with 8 bases aligning to TRBD2. TRBJ2-5 explains the end of the DNA better; the J call may be wrong. This CDR3 has 17 residues. Germline assignment: CDR1 SGHTA and CDR2 FQGNSA. For the CDR3, the DNA is TGTGCCAGCAGCCGTTGGGGCCAGCGGGGGTCACAAGAGACCCAGTACTTC. Translation: CASSRWGQRGSQETQYF.

V gene TRBV29-1 combines with J gene TRBJ2-7; D may be TRBD1 (5 bases). CDR3 length: 11 residues. From germline, CDR1 is SQVTM and CDR2 ANQGSEA. The CDR3 DNA is TGCAGTGGCAGGGTAGGCTACGAGCAGTACTTC. It specifies CSGRVGYEQYF.

V and J are TRBV4-2 and TRBJ2-2; unclear D gene. This CDR3 comprises 15 residues. V lost 5 bases and J lost 4, with 14 bases in between. The germline V gene encodes CDR1 LGHNA and CDR2 YNFKEQ. The CDR3 loop is CASSSSEVTTGELFF. DNA for the CDR3: TGTGCCAGCAGCTCAAGCGAGGTTACCACCGGGGAGCTGTTTTTT.

The rearrangement joins TRBV3-1 to TRBJ2-7, with D perhaps given as TRBD1 or TRBD2 (5 bases each). The CDR3 has 15 amino acids. Germline V gene data show CDR1 as LGHDT and CDR2 as YNNKEL (reference sequence). V gave up 1 base and J gave up 3 bases, with 13 bases separating them. CDR3 bases: TGTGCCAGCAGCCAAGCCCGGGACCAGAACTACGAGCAGTACTTC. Translation: CASSQARDQNYEQYF.

V usage is TRBV12-3 or TRBV12-4 and J usage is TRBJ2-1; D might be TRBD1 or TRBD2, each matching 5 bases. This CDR3 comprises 14 residues. V dropped 6 bases and J dropped 8 bases, with 17 bases sitting between them. CDR3 in DNA: TGTGCCAGCAGCCCCCGGGACCCCACCCATGAGCAGTTCTTC. It codes for CASSPRDPTHEQFF.

This chain joins TRBV4-3 and TRBJ1-2; D gene unclear. Germline CDR1 LGHNA, CDR2 YSLEER. V shed 0 bases and J shed 3 bases, with 17 bases lying between them. The CDR3 length is 17 residues. CDR3 sequence: CASSQDQVDPEDYGYTF. The CDR3 nucleotides read TGCGCCAGCAGCCAAGATCAGGTGGACCCGGAGGACTATGGCTACACCTTC.

The chain couples TRBV7-8 to TRBJ1-2; D unresolved. The CDR3 covers 13 residues. Trimming cost V 1 base and J 5 bases, with 8 bases left between them. Germline CDR1 and CDR2: SGHVS and FQNEAQ. CDR3 nucleotides: TGTGCCAGCAGCTTAGTTTTGGGGTATGGCTACACCTTC. Translating it yields CASSLVLGYGYTF.

This clonotype was found a few times. The rearrangement links TRBV4-1 to TRBJ2-3; TRBD2 aligns across 15 bases. With V trimmed by 6 bases and J by 8 bases, 6 bases remained unmatched. CDR3 size: 15 residues. Germline CDR1 MGHRA, CDR2 YSYEKL. Written as DNA, the CDR3 is TGCGCCAGCAGTCCGGGACTAGCGGGAGGTGGTACGCAGTATTTT. This encodes CASSPGLAGGGTQYF.